The 2 T cell receptor beta chains in this list originate from one sample, sequenced in a study of shared clonotypes between healthy human individuals. Here immunoSEQ multiplex PCR was the method, and the copy in TCRdb shows in-frame clones only, minus some. This table holds about 2 million clones, roughly 95% found once. Sequences were obtained from naive CD4+ T cells sorted from blood. Subset defined: CD45RA+ positively selected. The receptor source for this set is a man aged 18 to 35 in good health.

This chain links TRBV28 with TRBJ1-5; 7 bases line up with TRBD1. Per germline, CDR1 MDHEN and CDR2 SYDVKM. V lost 2 bases, J lost 2 bases, and 3 bases stayed unmatched. The CDR3 has 15 residues. The CDR3 region has the DNA TGTGCCAGCAGTTTAGAGGGACAGCGCAATCAGCCCCAGCATTTT. Translating gives CASSLEGQRNQPQHF.

This clone has a single count. This chain connects TRBV7-2 to TRBJ2-3; 8 nucleotides agree with TRBD2. The CDR3 extends over 17 amino acids. With 2 bases clipped from V and 6 bases from J, the junction kept 13 bases outside the gene matches. The germline gives CDR1 SGHTA, CDR2 FQGNSA. The DNA for the CDR3 is TGTGCCAGCAGCTTACAACATTCGGGAGGGCCTGCGGATACGCAGTATTTT. It codes for CASSLQHSGGPADTQYF.